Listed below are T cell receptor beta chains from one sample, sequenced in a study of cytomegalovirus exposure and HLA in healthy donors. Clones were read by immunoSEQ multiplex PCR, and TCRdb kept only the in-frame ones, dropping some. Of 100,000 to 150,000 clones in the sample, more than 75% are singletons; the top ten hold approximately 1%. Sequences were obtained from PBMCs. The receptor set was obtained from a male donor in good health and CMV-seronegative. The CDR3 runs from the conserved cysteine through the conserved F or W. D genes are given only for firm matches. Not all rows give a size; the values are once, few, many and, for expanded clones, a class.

CASSPPPYRDNVKLFF | TGTGCCAGCAGTCCACCCCCTTACAGGGACAATGTAAAACTGTTTTTT | TRBV27 | - | - | TRBJ1-4
CASSSTGTGGTNYNSPLHF | TGTGCCAGCAGTTCCACCGGGACAGGGGGTACTAATTATAATTCACCCCTCCACTTT | TRBV27 | - | TRBD1 | TRBJ1-6
CASSDLDLTGGDEKLFF | TGTGCCAGCAGTGACCTCGATCTGACAGGGGGTGATGAAAAACTGTTTTTT | TRBV25-1 | - | TRBD1 | TRBJ1-4
CASSLGGGGDGYTF | TGCGCCAGCAGCTTGGGAGGGGGCGGAGATGGCTACACCTTC | TRBV5-1 | - | TRBD1 | TRBJ1-2
CAWSVGGQGAWEQYF | TGTGCCTGGAGTGTAGGCGGACAGGGGGCTTGGGAGCAGTACTTC | TRBV30 | - | TRBD1 | TRBJ2-7
CASSSGGTGRLSGYTF | TGTGCCAGCAGCTCGGGGGGGACAGGGAGATTGTCAGGCTACACCTTC | TRBV9 | once | TRBD1 | TRBJ1-2
CASSIGRGARYAGELFF | TGTGCCAGTAGTATTGGTCGGGGGGCCAGGTACGCCGGGGAGCTGTTTTTT | TRBV19 | once | - | TRBJ2-2
CASSREKDRVGNTIYF | TGCGCCAGCAGTCGGGAGAAGGACAGGGTCGGAAACACCATATATTTT | TRBV23-1 | - | TRBD1 | TRBJ1-3
CASVPTGGAYEQYF | TGTGCCAGCGTACCGACAGGGGGCGCCTACGAGCAGTACTTC | TRBV2 | - | TRBD1 | TRBJ2-7
CATSRQLNTEAFF | TGTGCCACCAGCCGACAGCTCAACACTGAAGCTTTCTTT | TRBV15 | - | - | TRBJ1-1
CASSPPRDRVYYGYTF | TGTGCCAGCTCACCACCCCGTGACAGGGTATACTATGGCTACACCTTC | TRBV18 | - | TRBD1 | TRBJ1-2
CASSLEEGSYHEQYF | TGTGCCAGCTCACTTGAAGAGGGATCTTACCACGAGCAGTACTTC | TRBV18 | - | - | TRBJ2-7
CASSHRDRGLYGYTF | TGTGCCAGCAGCCATCGGGACAGGGGGCTCTATGGCTACACCTTC | TRBV13 | - | TRBD1 | TRBJ1-2
CASSTTGGNYNEQFF | TGTGCCAGCAGCACTACAGGGGGGAACTACAATGAGCAGTTCTTC | TRBV13 | once | TRBD1 | TRBJ2-1
CASSLYRGGDNEQFF | TGTGCCAGCAGTTTATACAGGGGGGGGGACAATGAGCAGTTCTTC | TRBV6-5 | - | - | TRBJ2-1
CAISPGGPSQYEQYF | TGTGCCATCAGCCCAGGGGGCCCCTCCCAATACGAGCAGTACTTC | TRBV10-3 | - | TRBD1 | TRBJ2-7
CASSQQGAHNEQFF | TGTGCCAGCAGTCAACAGGGGGCTCACAATGAGCAGTTCTTC | TRBV6-5 | few | TRBD1 | TRBJ2-1
CASSLEAMGQGTYEQYF | TGTGCCAGCAGCTTAGAGGCCATGGGACAGGGAACCTACGAGCAGTACTTC | TRBV11-3 | - | TRBD1 | TRBJ2-7
CASSESGGANEQFF | TGTGCCAGCAGTGAAAGCGGGGGGGCCAATGAGCAGTTCTTC | TRBV6-4 | - | TRBD2 | TRBJ2-1
CAGSGTGGTDTQYF | TGTGCCGGGTCTGGGACAGGGGGCACAGATACGCAGTATTTT | TRBV7-9 | - | TRBD1 | TRBJ2-3
CASSYGTGRSEAFF | TGTGCCAGTAGTTACGGGACAGGACGTAGTGAAGCTTTCTTT | TRBV19 | few | TRBD1 | TRBJ1-1
CASSYPGQADYEQYF | TGTGCCAGCAGCTATCCGGGACAGGCAGACTACGAGCAGTACTTC | TRBV11-3 | - | TRBD1 | TRBJ2-7
CASSVQGHLNTGELFF | TGTGCCAGCAGCGTTCAGGGCCACCTTAACACCGGGGAGCTGTTTTTT | TRBV9 | - | - | TRBJ2-2
CASSLEGGVTTNEKLFF | TGCGCCAGCAGCTTAGAAGGGGGGGTTACAACTAATGAAAAACTGTTTTTT | TRBV5-1 | - | - | TRBJ1-4
CASSLSGVDTEAFF | TGTGCCAGCAGCTTATCAGGGGTGGACACTGAAGCTTTCTTT | TRBV7-3 | - | - | TRBJ1-1
CASSDTGSIAEQYF | TGTGCCAGCAGCGATACAGGGTCGATCGCCGAGCAGTACTTC | TRBV7-9 | - | - | TRBJ2-7
CASSSPQVPDTQYF | TGTGCCAGCAGCTCTCCCCAGGTACCAGATACGCAGTATTTT | TRBV7-9 | - | - | TRBJ2-3
CAWRSRDRGTDTQYF | TGTGCCTGGAGGTCCCGGGACAGGGGAACAGATACGCAGTATTTT | TRBV30 | - | TRBD1 | TRBJ2-3
CAWTSSGGGYGYTF | TGTGCCTGGACCTCCTCGGGGGGCGGCTATGGCTACACCTTC | TRBV30 | - | - | TRBJ1-2
CASSSLQGGDYGYTF | TGTGCCAGCAGTTCCTTACAGGGAGGGGACTATGGCTACACCTTC | TRBV6-1 | - | - | TRBJ1-2
CAWRYKLTGELFF | TGTGCCTGGAGGTACAAATTAACCGGGGAGCTGTTTTTT | TRBV30 | - | - | TRBJ2-2
CASSLRQIQETQYF | TGCGCCAGCAGCCTACGACAGATACAAGAGACCCAGTACTTC | TRBV5-1 | - | - | TRBJ2-5
CASSLPGRGSGQGTEAFF | TGCGCCAGCAGCCTCCCCGGGCGGGGCTCCGGGCAGGGCACTGAAGCTTTCTTT | TRBV4-1 | - | - | TRBJ1-1
CASSEDGGMYPQHF | TGTGCCAGCAGTGAAGACGGAGGAATGTACCCCCAGCATTTT | TRBV2 | - | - | TRBJ1-5
CASSQEGDILYEQYF | TGCGCCAGCAGCCAAGAAGGGGACATTCTCTACGAGCAGTACTTC | TRBV4-3 | - | - | TRBJ2-7
CASSRLGLNEKLFF | TGTGCCAGCAGCCGTCTCGGTCTGAATGAAAAACTGTTTTTT | TRBV7-2 | - | - | TRBJ1-4
CAISESTGNNQPQHF | TGTGCCATCAGTGAGTCGACAGGGAACAATCAGCCCCAGCATTTT | TRBV10-3 | - | TRBD1 | TRBJ1-5
CAIAEQETQYF | TGTGCCATAGCGGAACAAGAGACCCAGTACTTC | TRBV10-3 | once | - | TRBJ2-5
CASSPDRARELFF | TGCGCCAGCAGCCCTGACAGGGCACGGGAGCTGTTTTTT | TRBV5-1 | - | TRBD1 | TRBJ2-2
CASSLTSGALDEQFF | TGTGCCAGCAGCTTGACTAGCGGGGCCTTGGATGAGCAGTTCTTC | TRBV7-9 | - | TRBD2 | TRBJ2-1
CAINTPGVWVNTEAFF | TGTGCCATCAACACCCCGGGGGTATGGGTAAACACTGAAGCTTTCTTT | TRBV7-2 | - | - | TRBJ1-1